This is a list of T cell receptor beta chains from one sample in a study of cytomegalovirus exposure and HLA in healthy donors. The repertoire was sequenced with immunoSEQ multiplex PCR; TCRdb's copy has only in-frame clones and lacks some. The sample lists 150,000 to 200,000 clones, about 77% occurring once. The sample comprised PBMCs. All receptors come from a male donor in good health and CMV-seropositive. Both conserved end residues are part of each CDR3. A D gene is named only where the DNA matches it firmly. The size of a clone is reported for some rows only, either as once, few or many, or as a class for expanded clones.

v_gene	abundance	j_gene	d_gene	CDR3aa	CDR3nt
TRBV18	.	TRBJ1-4	.	CASSRGGQVDEKLFF	TGTGCCAGCTCACGTGGTGGGCAGGTGGATGAAAAACTGTTTTTT
TRBV30	.	TRBJ1-1	TRBD1	CAWTPGTGYTEAFF	TGTGCCTGGACCCCCGGGACAGGGTACACTGAAGCTTTCTTT
TRBV6-5	few	TRBJ2-2	TRBD2	CASNPGTSNTGELFF	TGTGCCAGCAACCCCGGGACTAGCAACACCGGGGAGCTGTTTTTT
TRBV7-9	.	TRBJ1-4	.	CASSSEGSGEKLFF	TGTGCCAGCAGCTCTGAAGGCTCAGGGGAAAAACTGTTTTTT
TRBV27	once	TRBJ1-6	TRBD1	CASRGKDRGVYNSPLHF	TGTGCCAGCAGGGGAAAGGACAGGGGTGTCTATAATTCACCCCTCCACTTT
TRBV18	.	TRBJ1-2	.	CASSREEGRANYGYTF	TGTGCCAGCTCACGGGAGGAGGGCCGAGCTAACTATGGCTACACCTTC
TRBV5-1	.	TRBJ2-7	.	CASSWTVNYEQYF	TGCGCCAGCAGCTGGACAGTGAACTACGAGCAGTACTTC
TRBV29-1	.	TRBJ2-7	.	CSVSQGLAYEQYF	TGCAGCGTTTCACAGGGCCTGGCCTACGAGCAGTACTTC
TRBV4-1	.	TRBJ2-5	.	CASSQEGAEETQYF	TGCGCCAGCAGCCAAGAAGGGGCGGAGGAGACCCAGTACTTC
TRBV18	.	TRBJ1-2	TRBD1	CASSPDRARSYTF	TGTGCCAGCTCACCGGACAGGGCAAGAAGCTACACCTTC
TRBV6-1	.	TRBJ2-7	.	CASTLDLEGEQYF	TGTGCCAGCACCCTGGATCTTGAGGGCGAGCAGTACTTC
TRBV2	.	TRBJ1-1	TRBD1	CASTRDSQLMNTEAFF	TGTGCCAGCACGCGGGACAGCCAACTCATGAACACTGAAGCTTTCTTT
TRBV9	.	TRBJ2-7	.	CASSPSLSHEQYF	TGTGCCAGCAGCCCCTCCCTCTCCCACGAGCAGTACTTC
TRBV7-3	.	TRBJ2-3	.	CASRTGSLGDTQYF	TGTGCCAGCAGGACCGGGTCCCTCGGGGATACGCAGTATTTT
TRBV4-1	.	TRBJ1-5	.	CASSRMAGTLRETQHF	TGCGCCAGCAGCCGCATGGCTGGGACTCTTAGGGAGACCCAGCATTTT
TRBV10-3	few	TRBJ2-3	.	CAISTRRYQRTDTQYF	TGTGCCATCAGTACAAGACGTTACCAGAGGACAGATACGCAGTATTTT
TRBV6-1	.	TRBJ1-1	.	CASRSQSNTEAFF	TGTGCCAGCCGGAGTCAGTCGAACACTGAAGCTTTCTTT
TRBV13	.	TRBJ2-5	.	CASSGRGDFSSREVGETQYF	TGTGCCAGCAGCGGACGTGGGGACTTTTCTTCAAGAGAAGTAGGGGAGACCCAGTACTTC
TRBV7-7	.	TRBJ2-1	TRBD2	CATGTSEDNEQFF	TGTGCTACCGGGACTAGCGAGGACAATGAGCAGTTCTTC
TRBV7-8	.	TRBJ2-7	TRBD1	CASSKGQGVREQYF	TGTGCCAGCAGCAAGGGACAGGGGGTTCGCGAGCAGTACTTC
TRBV2	.	TRBJ2-3	TRBD2	CASSDTSGGRDTQYF	TGTGCCAGCAGCGATACTAGCGGGGGGCGGGATACGCAGTATTTT
TRBV9	.	TRBJ2-7	.	CASSVGEKPSYEQYF	TGTGCCAGCAGCGTAGGCGAGAAACCTTCCTACGAGCAGTACTTC
TRBV21-1	.	TRBJ1-1	.	CASSKGPYLNTEAFF	TGTGCCAGCAGCAAAGGCCCTTACTTGAACACTGAAGCTTTCTTT
TRBV21-1	.	TRBJ1-1	.	CASSIGEGQGGTEAFF	TGTGCCAGCAGTATCGGCGAGGGACAGGGAGGGACTGAAGCTTTCTTT
TRBV9	.	TRBJ1-6	.	CASSVGSGTNESPLHF	TGTGCCAGCAGCGTAGGCTCCGGGACAAATGAATCACCCCTCCACTTT
TRBV13	.	TRBJ1-2	.	CASSLDARDFNYGYTF	TGTGCCAGCAGCTTAGATGCCAGGGACTTCAACTATGGCTACACCTTC
TRBV29-1	.	TRBJ2-2	.	CSVEAARGATGELFF	TGCAGCGTTGAAGCCGCCCGGGGGGCGACGGGGGAGCTGTTTTTT
TRBV25-1	.	TRBJ2-1	TRBD2	CASSEPGGAGEQFF	TGTGCCAGCAGTGAACCGGGGGGGGCGGGTGAGCAGTTCTTC
TRBV30	.	TRBJ2-3	TRBD1	CAWGQGATDTQYF	TGTGCCTGGGGACAGGGGGCAACAGATACGCAGTATTTT
TRBV11-2	.	TRBJ1-4	TRBD1	CASSLRGGREKLFF	TGTGCCAGCAGCTTAAGAGGGGGCCGTGAAAAACTGTTTTTT
TRBV6-1	few	TRBJ2-2	TRBD1	CASSAGTEMLNTGELFF	TGTGCCAGCAGTGCCGGGACAGAAATGTTGAACACCGGGGAGCTGTTTTTT
TRBV27	.	TRBJ2-3	.	CASSLKPGLHTDTQYF	TGTGCCAGCAGTTTAAAGCCGGGACTTCACACAGATACGCAGTATTTT
TRBV2	.	TRBJ2-1	TRBD2	CASIGGLAAYNEQFF	TGTGCCAGCATCGGGGGACTAGCGGCTTACAATGAGCAGTTCTTC